These 20 T cell receptor beta chains came from one sample sequenced in a study of T cell changes during pregnancy in multiple sclerosis. Clones were sequenced by immunoSEQ multiplex PCR, and TCRdb holds only the in-frame ones, with some missing. The table includes under 20,000 clones, more than 75% detected once. This sample comprised CD8+ T cells from peripheral blood mononuclear cells, obtained after pregnancy. All receptors come from a female donor with multiple sclerosis, enrolled in a pregnancy study.

The chain recombines TRBV2 with TRBJ2-3, with TRBD2 identical over 10 bases. This CDR3 has 15 residues. Germline V lookup: CDR1 SNHLY, CDR2 FYNNEI. V lost 6 bases, J lost 2 bases, and 5 bases stayed unmatched. CDR3 bases: TGTGCCAGCAGGGGCGGACTAGCGGTCACAGATACGCAGTATTTT. Protein product: CASRGGLAVTDTQYF. The variable domain in full, completed from reference TRBV2 and TRBJ2-3, reads EPEVTQTPSHQVTQMGQEVILRCVPISNHLYFYWYRQILGQKVEFLVSFYNNEISEKSEIFDDQFSVERPDGSNFTLKIRSTKLEDSAMYFCASRGGLAVTDTQYFGPGTRLTVL.

The chain couples TRBV30 to TRBJ2-7, with 7 bases identical to TRBD2. Germline CDR1 is GTSNPN and CDR2 is SVGIG (reference sequence). The CDR3 is 14 amino acids. The V and J ends lost 3 bases and 6 bases, in that order; junction bases with no gene match: 11. This chain's CDR3 is CAWSTPSGNSEQYF. The CDR3 region has the DNA TGTGCCTGGAGCACTCCAAGCGGGAACTCCGAGCAGTACTTC.

The chain combines TRBV19 with TRBJ2-7; maybe TRBD2 (5 bases). The CDR3 length is 15 residues. Germline V gene data show CDR1 as LNHDA and CDR2 as SQIVND (reference sequence). Trimming shortened V by 3 bases and J by 2 bases, and 14 bases separated the two germline ends. CDR3 amino acids: CASSIRTDTPYEQYF. The CDR3 coding sequence is TGTGCCAGTAGTATCCGGACTGATACCCCCTACGAGCAGTACTTC.

The chain carries TRBV5-1 and TRBJ2-5; 7 bases are shared with TRBD1. TRBJ2-7 matches the DNA end more closely, so the J call is doubtful. The CDR3 sequence is 14 residues long. CDR1 and CDR2 (germline): SGHRS, YFSETQ. The CDR3 loop is CASSLDDRVYEQYF. The CDR3 nucleotides read TGCGCCAGCAGCTTGGACGACAGGGTCTACGAGCAGTACTTC.

This clone came up a few times. This sequence joins TRBV18 and TRBJ2-2; possible D gene TRBD1, 6 bases. Germline CDR1 is KGHSH and CDR2 is LQKENI. V was clipped by 4 bases and J by 1 base, with 13 bases between them. The CDR3 is 16 amino acids. The CDR3 DNA follows: TGTGCCAGCTCACAAGCAGGGGAAATGAACACCGGGGAGCTGTTTTTT. It codes for CASSQAGEMNTGELFF.

The chain has TRBV19 and TRBJ2-1; TRBD2 aligns across 13 bases. CDR1 and CDR2 from the germline V gene are LNHDA and SQIVND (reference sequence). The V segment lost 7 bases and the J segment 7 bases; nucleotides outside the gene matches: 7. This CDR3 is 15 amino acids long. This CDR3 is CASISRTSGRNEQFF. The CDR3 nucleotides read TGTGCCAGTATCTCCCGGACTAGCGGGAGAAATGAGCAGTTCTTC.

V and J are TRBV7-9 and TRBJ2-1, with D perhaps TRBD1 (5 bases). The CDR3 sequence is 15 residues long. Trimming removed 2 bases from V and 8 bases from J, with 16 bases in between. Per germline, CDR1 SEHNR and CDR2 FQNEAQ (reference sequence). The CDR3 loop reads CASSLFPQGLDEQFF. In DNA form, the CDR3 reads TGTGCCAGCAGCTTATTCCCCCAGGGCCTGGATGAGCAGTTCTTC.

This chain connects TRBV15 to TRBJ2-5; perhaps TRBD2 as D (6 bases). V gave up 5 bases and J gave up 5 bases, with 12 bases separating them. Germline V gene sequence: CDR1 LNHNV, CDR2 YYDKDF (reference sequence). The CDR3 totals 13 residues. The CDR3 reads CATSSGAGETQYF. CDR3 coding DNA: TGTGCCACCAGCTCAGGTGCGGGGGAGACCCAGTACTTC.

The chain employs TRBV5-1 and TRBJ2-3; TRBD1 aligns across 8 bases. The germline gives CDR1 SGHRS, CDR2 YFSETQ. This CDR3 has 18 amino acids. Unmatched junction bases numbered 15, after V lost 3 bases and J lost 3 bases. The CDR3 DNA reads as TGCGCCAGCAGCTCACACAGGGGGACCATCTTGTATACAGATACGCAGTATTTT. This encodes CASSSHRGTILYTDTQYF.

This chain links TRBV11-2 with TRBJ1-2, with 8 bases lining up with TRBD1. The germline gives CDR1 SGHAT, CDR2 FQNNGV. The CDR3 totals 18 residues. J gave up 4 bases and V 5 bases, and 18 bases lay outside the gene matches. CDR3 coding DNA: TGTGCCAGCAGCCGAGGGCCGGGACAGGAGGTATACGGCTATGGCTACACCTTC. As protein: CASSRGPGQEVYGYGYTF.

This clone was counted once. The chain has TRBV27 and TRBJ1-5, with 8 bases that match TRBD1. Germline V lookup: CDR1 MNHEY, CDR2 SMNVEV (reference sequence). V lost 2 bases to trimming and J lost 5 bases; unmatched junction nucleotides: 5. The CDR3 is made up of 15 amino acids. CDR3 residues: CASSLTGGIHQPQHF. CDR3 nucleotides: TGTGCCAGCAGTTTAACAGGGGGTATCCATCAGCCCCAGCATTTT.

The V gene is TRBV15, the J gene TRBJ2-6; 7 nucleotides match TRBD2. Germline V gene sequence: CDR1 LNHNV, CDR2 YYDKDF (reference sequence). The CDR3 totals 17 residues. Trimming took 5 bases from V and 0 from J; bases not matched to a gene: 7. CDR3 in amino acids: CATSGGDGLSGANVLTF. CDR3 DNA: TGTGCCACCAGCGGGGGGGACGGACTCTCTGGGGCCAACGTCCTGACTTTC.

The genes are TRBV5-1 and TRBJ2-1; TRBD2 matches at 10 bases. Germline CDR1 is SGHRS and CDR2 is YFSETQ. The CDR3 runs to 14 residues. V lost 2 bases, J lost 9 bases, and 5 bases stayed unmatched. In DNA, the CDR3 is TGCGCCAGCAGCTTAGCGGGAGGGTCCGGTGAGCAGTTCTTC. This encodes CASSLAGGSGEQFF.

V and J are TRBV5-4 and TRBJ1-1; 7 bases fit TRBD1. Looked up from germline, CDR1 is SGHNT and CDR2 is YYREEE (reference sequence). Unmatched junction bases numbered 5, after V lost 1 base and J lost 2 bases. The CDR3 runs 15 residues. CDR3 region: CASSLLIGGNTEAFF. The CDR3 nucleotides read TGTGCCAGCAGCTTGTTGATAGGGGGCAACACTGAAGCTTTCTTT.

V and J are TRBV5-1 and TRBJ1-1; weak D call: TRBD1 (5 bases). The CDR3 runs 14 residues. CDR1 is SGHRS, CDR2 YFSETQ, per germline. V shed 4 bases and J shed 4 bases, with 14 bases lying between them. The chain's CDR3 is CASSPGGGFTEAFF. The CDR3 nucleotides are TGCGCCAGCAGCCCCGGGGGGGGATTCACTGAAGCTTTCTTT.

The rearrangement joins TRBV5-6 to TRBJ1-1; TRBD1 aligns across 7 bases. The CDR3 totals 15 residues. Germline assignment: CDR1 SGHDT and CDR2 YYEEEE. The junction had 5 bases not matched to a gene; V was cut back by 1 base and J by 2 bases. CDR3 in amino acids: CASSLPGTANTEAFF. CDR3 sequence (DNA): TGTGCCAGCAGCTTGCCCGGGACAGCTAACACTGAAGCTTTCTTT.

V usage is TRBV6-5 and J usage is TRBJ1-1, with D unclear. Germline lookup yields CDR1 MNHEY and CDR2 SVGAGI. With 0 bases removed from V and 5 bases from J, the gap between germline ends came to 10 bases. This CDR3 is 14 amino acids long. Here the CDR3 DNA reads TGTGCCAGCAGTTACTCCGTGGGAGGGACTGAAGCTTTCTTT. This encodes CASSYSVGGTEAFF.

J is TRBJ2-7 and V is TRBV25-1; 8 bases are shared with TRBD1. The CDR3 runs to 14 residues. The junction had 6 bases not matched to a gene; V was cut back by 3 bases and J by 5 bases. CDR1 MGHDK and CDR2 SYGVNS come from the germline V gene. For the CDR3, the DNA is TGTGCCAGCAGTGAGGGGGCAGGGGGCCACGAGCAGTACTTC. Translated: CASSEGAGGHEQYF.

J is TRBJ2-5 and V is TRBV2, with 7 nucleotides matching TRBD2. Germline V gene lookup returns CDR1 SNHLY and CDR2 FYNNEI. The V segment lost 3 bases and the J segment 4 bases; nucleotides outside the gene matches: 11. The CDR3 totals 16 residues. CDR3: CASSDVGTSVSETQYF. As DNA, the CDR3 is TGTGCCAGCAGTGATGTCGGAACTAGCGTCTCAGAGACCCAGTACTTC. Full variable domain (rest looked up from reference TRBV2 and TRBJ2-5): EPEVTQTPSHQVTQMGQEVILRCVPISNHLYFYWYRQILGQKVEFLVSFYNNEISEKSEIFDDQFSVERPDGSNFTLKIRSTKLEDSAMYFCASSDVGTSVSETQYFGPGTRLLVL.

The genes are TRBV28 and TRBJ2-6, with D perhaps TRBD2 (6 bases). Trimming removed 5 bases at V and 0 bases at J, with 11 bases between. Germline V gene sequence: CDR1 MDHEN, CDR2 SYDVKM. The CDR3 sequence is 16 residues long. Here the CDR3 reads CASSQGGVSGANVLTF. In DNA form, the CDR3 reads TGTGCCAGCAGTCAAGGCGGGGTCTCTGGGGCCAACGTCCTGACTTTC.